This T cell receptor beta chain originates from a study of prognosis after radiotherapy for stage I lung cancer. CDR3 of TCR beta was amplified from genomic DNA via a two-round multiplex PCR. Round-one PCR had primers specific to each TRBV and TRBJ gene. TCRdb passed the multiplex PCR reads through MiXCR, listing each CDR3 protein once. This sample has about 16,000 distinct CDR3 sequences, with 43% found just once. Turning to this clonotype: A far more abundant clone sits one base away, making this likely a read error.

Trimming cost V 6 bases and J 4 bases; bases outside gene matches: 4. CDR1 MNHGY and CDR2 SAAAGT come from the germline V gene. This CDR3 has 15 residues. The V call is TRBV6-8, the J call TRBJ2-3, with TRBD2 identical over 13 bases. The input for sequencing was PBMCs, taken before or after stereotactic body radiation therapy (not recorded which). The sequence was collected from a donor aged 50 or older with non-small cell lung cancer. The CDR3 region is CASSRLAGGSDTQYF. CDR3 nucleotides: TGTGCCAGCAGCAGACTAGCGGGAGGCTCAGATACGCAGTATTTT.